What follows describes a single TCR beta chain. Its binding antigen is unknown. Base qualities are missing; no much larger clone stands one base away. The library was produced with the immunoSEQ multiplex PCR assay. For the multiplex PCR, a mixture combining 60 forward primers for TCR Vbeta segments and 13 reverse primers for TCR Jbeta segments was used. The CDR3 region of rearranged TCR beta genes was amplified from genomic DNA by a multiplex PCR assay. The Illumina HiSeq System was used to sequence the amplified TCR beta libraries as 87-base-pair reads. Regarding the original processing steps: Across the 700 or so repertoires, a later analysis counted 80 million or so unique TCR beta chains, 9.5 million to 13 million of which were shared by at least two donors. Raw reads were error-corrected and collapsed into unique sequences with a nearest-neighbor algorithm that merged closely related sequences to remove PCR and sequencing errors. Alignment of CDR3 sequences to IMGT reference sequences was used to assign V, D and J gene segments. For a sequence to be retained, at least a six-nucleotide match to both a V gene segment and a J gene segment was required. A rearrangement counted as productive if the CDR3 had no stop codons and remained in frame with V and J, and every other rearrangement counted as non-productive. CDR3 was defined by IMGT convention, running from the second conserved V-encoded cysteine to the conserved J-encoded phenylalanine. Sequences without an unambiguous match to a single V gene segment were excluded from the earlier analysis of almost 600 of the donors. An earlier analysis of 587 of the donors called V segments functional above 56.7% productive rearrangements and segregating when the between-donor standard deviation exceeded 5%. A statistical classification framework was built for diagnosing cytomegalovirus status from the catalog of TCR beta chain sequences. A later analysis assigned V and J genes by comparing TCR nucleotide sequences with IMGT/GENE-DB human TR gene sequences. The TCRdist pipeline was used in a later analysis to assign CDR3 sequences and most-parsimonious VDJ recombination scenarios. In a later analysis, each TCR beta chain was defined by its CDR3 amino acid sequence together with its V-gene family, and reads without a unique V-gene family were excluded. A later analysis removed several hundred highly shared, low-generation-probability nucleotide sequences to deal with suspected cross-contamination and a sequencing artifact. In a later analysis, a clonal expansion index was calculated for each public chain from normalized within-repertoire ranks of inferred template counts. In a later analysis, generation probabilities were computed using a VDJ recombination model fitted to out-of-frame rearrangements, and the results were checked against IGoR. In a later analysis, TCR-TCR, TCR-HLA and TCR-CMV co-occurrence was scored with hypergeometric tests, and a repertoire-size bias correction was applied to TCR pairs. In a later analysis, false discovery rates were estimated by permuting HLA or CMV assignments 20 times. A later analysis grouped co-occurring TCRs with DBSCAN, adding TCRdist sequence similarity when clustering within HLA-allele-positive subsets. For co-occurrence clustering, repertoires with fewer than 30,000 or more than 120,000 public chains were excluded, along with four or five repertoires with anomalous nucleotide sharing. TCRdb re-hosts the immuneACCESS table, in-frame sequences only. Its copies lack some clones; in the studies checked, an unresolved V gene accounts for under half of them, and the cause for the rest is not known. Clone size and the V and J calls come from that table; the DNA yielded D and trimming. The sample includes 190,000 or so clones, with roughly 78% observed a single time. Clones ranked in the top ten supply over 1.5% of the sample.

The CDR3 covers 13 residues, taking in both the cysteine and the phenylalanine. CDR3 DNA only is kept here, 39 bases in frame from base 1. V ends up 11 bases short and J 2 bases short, with an unmatched junction base count of 7. The germline V gene (reference sequence) sets CDR1 to MNHEY and CDR2 to SMNVEV. The data stem from a study of cytomegalovirus exposure and HLA in healthy donors (dated by TCRdb to about 2017). The study in broad terms: According to an earlier analysis of a few hundred of the donors, 150 million to 200 million T cells yielded roughly 100 million unique TCR beta sequences and about 300 Gb of sequence data. Both class I and class II loci were covered by HLA typing, at four-digit resolution. The study profiled the T cell repertoires of hundreds of subjects by immunosequencing and related them to cytomegalovirus serostatus. Approximately 310 gigabases of sequencing data and tens of millions of unique TCR sequences made up an early release that covered approximately 700 HLA-typed donors. Along with the roughly 710-subject first cohort, a separate validation cohort of over a hundred different subjects was used. All discovery cohort repertoires had been generated using a single sequencing platform. In a later genetic analysis, genome-wide SNP genotypes for about 55% of the roughly 700 donors were used, and that subset was treated as a discovery cohort. Among some 400 genotyped donors of the cohort, an average of about 240,000 unique TCR beta nucleotide sequences were sequenced per donor, about a sixth of them non-productive. To predict cytomegalovirus infection status, the study brought together high-throughput TCR immunosequencing, statistical association of individual TCRs with disease status, and machine learning. The study aimed to test whether cataloging public T cell receptors could reveal signatures of past pathogen exposure. In a later analysis, previously published TCR beta repertoires from roughly 710 donors were re-analyzed and high-resolution HLA genotyping was added so that TCR occurrence patterns could be studied. Of the roughly 400 genotyped donors, approximately 83% fell in the genetic ancestry cluster associated with self-reported Caucasian donors. Typing coverage varied by locus: roughly 629-640 donors for A, B, C, DRB1 and DQB1; under 550 for DQA1; more than 600 for DPA1; under 490 for DPB1. An earlier analysis of some 600 of the donors applied high-throughput TCR beta sequencing to assess whether each TCR beta V gene segment acted as functional or pseudogenic. Because of strong linkage in the cohort, roughly five DR-DQ haplotypes were treated as single units for association and clustering. Alongside the repertoire data, information on donor age, sex, ethnicity and CMV serostatus was compiled. The later analysis used no new phenotypic data to find candidate immune exposures, relying instead on TCR beta sequences and their occurrence across donors.

The cohort was made up of roughly 670 healthy bone marrow donors. Cohort members were all nominally healthy when sampled, although unrecorded immune exposures were likely present. The donor was CMV seropositive and was included in the group of 250 to 350 seropositive cohort members. A peripheral blood sample was provided by each donor, and peripheral blood mononuclear cells were used for TCR beta sequencing. The Qiagen DNeasy Blood Extraction Kit was used to extract genomic DNA from the blood cell samples. The investigation overall reported the following: A group of highly shared sequence variants was considered likely to be a technical artifact of the sequencing pipeline. A further reported finding was that TCR beta sequences accurately predicted the HLA-A and HLA-B alleles for most subjects in the first cohort. Because counts were too low, around 18 rarely observed V segments, including chromosome 9 orphons, were left out of the earlier analysis of over 550 of the donors. Because the 87-base-pair reads could not distinguish some IMGT-functional V segments, including TRBV6-2 and TRBV6-3, those segments were excluded. Broadly in line with IMGT annotations, most TCR beta V segments showed up in productive rearrangements about 87% or about 30% of the time in an earlier analysis of approximately 640 of the donors. HLA typing was unavailable for some donors at each locus, so association tests used only the typed subset. In this cohort, only TCR beta chains were sequenced, and detectable features were limited by the absence of alpha or paired-chain data. The authors suggested that the approach could potentially be generalized to other disease states and immunological phenotypes. Most TCR sequences were observed very rarely across donors, whereas some public TCRs were present in many individuals. In a later genetic analysis, fewer N-insertions in productive TCRs were reported among donors in an Asian-associated ancestry cluster than the 666-donor mean. According to a later analysis, parvovirus B19, influenza, CMV and Epstein-Barr virus appeared linked to several top co-occurrence clusters. Most CMV-associated TCR beta chains appeared to be HLA-restricted in a later analysis, and the HLA associations seemed to be driven largely by CMV exposure. In the study, some 180 TCR beta chains were listed as associated with cytomegalovirus. Correlated functional status among segregating V segments might be attributable to linkage disequilibrium, but an unknown experimental factor could not be ruled out. The classifier was reported to diagnose cytomegalovirus status with high specificity and sensitivity in both the original and validation cohorts. The only immune exposure information available for the cohort was CMV serostatus. When HLA alleles, especially DR and DQ, strongly co-occurred, attributing TCR associations to individual alleles was difficult. Presence/absence analyses assumed roughly uniform sequencing depth across donors, an assumption that may not hold. Specific HLA alleles were associated with some 15,000 TCR beta sequences at a false discovery rate of 0.05 in a later analysis. According to a later analysis, TCR association rates differed among HLA loci, with DRB1 alleles showing the most associated TCRs and HLA-C alleles showing the fewest. Compared with equally common non-associated chains, HLA-associated TCR beta chains in a later analysis were more clonally expanded and had lower generation probabilities. A few of the identified cytomegalovirus-associated TCR beta chains were confirmed in vitro to be specific for cytomegalovirus antigens. V-gene and J-gene trimming of TCR beta chains was associated with a missense DCLRE1C variant in a later genetic analysis, and the association was replicated in an independent cohort.

This TCR was recovered from a girl aged 5-17 years in good health and CMV-seropositive. The chain is made from TRBV27 and TRBJ2-3; TRBD2 agrees with 7 junctional bases. The sequenced sample consisted of PBMCs. The CDR3 reads CASREGNTDTQYF. The DNA reads as follows: TGTGCCTCCAGGGAGGGTAACACAGATACGCAGTATTTT.